The sequence of this TCR beta chain was determined in a study of identical twins. At least ten counts were recorded for this clonotype. Its target is not known. Healthy Caucasian donors formed the entire cohort. Study-wide points: A lower insertion count was a feature of abundant cord blood beta clonotypes, with no such feature in memory repertoires.

With template switching, a universal primer site was added, and the cDNA carried unique molecular identifiers. In TCRdb, the 5' RACE reads were re-called with MiXCR into one record per CDR3 protein. This sample has under 350,000 distinct CDR3 sequences, with just under 9.5% found just once. The CDR3 is 14 amino acids. The ends were cut back, 10 bases at V and 0 bases at J, with 12 bases in the middle. These data were also filed under a second study, of yellow fever vaccine responses in identical twins.

The sequencing sample was made of CD8+ T cells sorted from blood. This chain joins TRBV12-3 or TRBV12-4 and TRBJ2-2; either TRBD1 or TRBD2 may supply D (7 bases each). The TCR originated in a woman under 30 in good health. In DNA form, the CDR3 reads TGTGCCATCAGGGGGACTACGAACACCGGGGAGCTGTTTTTT. Its protein product is CAIRGTTNTGELFF.